Each of the 24 T cell receptor beta chains below was sequenced from the same sample in a study of T cell responses to AZD1222 COVID-19 vaccine. This table comes from immunoSEQ multiplex PCR, and its TCRdb copy is limited to in-frame clones, with some not included. The sample has fewer than 250,000 clones, 90% to 95% seen once; the top ten hold about 1%. Material: peripheral blood, obtained on day 0 of MenACWY control vaccination. The receptors stem from an adult in good health.

This clone showed up just once. This rearrangement joins TRBV6-2 or TRBV6-3 to TRBJ2-1; D call uncertain. Trimming pared 0 bases from V and 10 bases from J, leaving 13 bases between. This CDR3 comprises 14 residues. The germline V gene encodes CDR1 MNHEY and CDR2 SVGEGT. This CDR3 is CASSYSSGLQEQFF. Here the CDR3 DNA reads TGTGCCAGCAGTTACTCGTCGGGCCTGCAGGAGCAGTTCTTC.

V usage is TRBV30 and J usage is TRBJ2-7; 9 bases map to TRBD1. The length of the CDR3 is 15 residues. Germline V lookup: CDR1 GTSNPN, CDR2 SVGIG (reference sequence). The V and J ends lost 1 base and 6 bases, in that order; junction bases with no gene match: 10. CDR3 nucleotide sequence: TGTGCCTGGAGTGGAGGGACAGGGATCTTTGGCGAGCAGTACTTC. Translating gives CAWSGGTGIFGEQYF. Using reference TRBV30 and TRBJ2-7 for the parts outside the CDR3, the full variable domain is SQTIHQWPATLVQPVGSPLSLECTVEGTSNPNLYWYRQAAGRGLQLLFYSVGIGQISSEVPQNLSASRPQDRQFILSSKKLLLSDSGFYLCAWSGGTGIFGEQYFGPGTRLTVT.

The V gene is TRBV5-5, the J gene TRBJ1-1; TRBD1 matches 7 bases. The ends lost 1 base at V and 5 bases at J; junction bases unmatched: 8. Germline CDR1 is SGHKS and CDR2 is YYEKEE (reference sequence). The length of the CDR3 is 15 residues. CDR3 DNA sequence: TGTGCCAGCAGCTTGTGGAGGGGGCCGGGGACTGAAGCTTTCTTT. Its translation: CASSLWRGPGTEAFF.

The rearrangement uses TRBV11-2 and TRBJ1-3; TRBD1 agrees at 7 bases. J lost 1 base, V lost 5 bases, and 8 bases had no gene match. CDR1 and CDR2 from the germline V gene are SGHAT and FQNNGV. The CDR3 totals 16 residues. The DNA for the CDR3 is TGTGCCAGCAGCCCGACAGGGTCGGTTTCTGGAAACACCATATATTTT. Protein sequence: CASSPTGSVSGNTIYF.

This clone was recorded once. The rearrangement uses TRBV5-1 and TRBJ1-1; tentatively, D is TRBD1 (6 bases). Germline CDR1 reads SGHRS; CDR2 reads YFSETQ. Trimming left V 7 bases short and J 1 base short, with 11 bases between. The CDR3 is 13 amino acids. The DNA of the CDR3 is TGCGCCAGCCGGGGACAAGCGAACACTGAAGCTTTCTTT. This translates into CASRGQANTEAFF.

The gene calls are TRBV27 and TRBJ2-1; TRBD2 matches 10 bases. The CDR3 is 15 amino acids. Looked up from germline, CDR1 is MNHEY and CDR2 is SMNVEV (reference sequence). After removal of 4 bases from V and 2 bases from J, the junction contained 2 bases not matched to a gene. The CDR3 reads CASSWTSGPYNEQFF. The CDR3 DNA is TGTGCCAGCAGTTGGACTAGCGGACCCTACAATGAGCAGTTCTTC.

The count of this clone is one. The chain joins TRBV5-1 to TRBJ1-1, with D perhaps matching TRBD1 (5 bases). Germline CDR1 SGHRS, CDR2 YFSETQ. The CDR3 has 14 amino acids. V lost 1 base, J lost 5 bases, and 12 bases lay in between. This chain's CDR3 is CASSLRGDRTEAFF. The DNA for the CDR3 is TGCGCCAGCAGCTTGAGGGGAGACCGAACTGAAGCTTTCTTT.

This clone was seen a single time. The chain combines TRBV4-3 with TRBJ1-1; D unclear. The CDR3 covers 13 residues. The germline V gene has CDR1 LGHNA and CDR2 YSLEER. Trimming shortened V by 3 bases and J by 0 bases, and 5 bases separated the two germline ends. CDR3 in DNA: TGCGCCAGCAGCCATCAGGTGAACACTGAAGCTTTCTTT. It encodes CASSHQVNTEAFF.

The CDR3 nucleotides read TGTGCCAGCAGCCTCCAGGGGAACACTGAAGCTTTCTTT. It specifies CASSLQGNTEAFF. V is TRBV5-4 and J is TRBJ1-1; D possibly corresponds to TRBD1 (5 bases). V was shortened by 4 bases and J by 1 base, with 8 bases between the two germline ends. This CDR3 has 13 amino acids. CDR1 and CDR2 (germline): SGHNT, YYREEE (reference sequence).

The chain joins TRBV11-3 to TRBJ2-2, with D maybe TRBD1 (5 bases). Germline loops: CDR1 SGHNT, CDR2 YENEEA. The V and J ends lost 3 bases and 0 bases respectively, with 5 bases between them. The CDR3 is made up of 14 amino acids. The CDR3 DNA sequence: TGTGCCAGCAGCTTGGGGCCGAACACCGGGGAGCTGTTTTTT. This gives the protein CASSLGPNTGELFF.

The V gene is TRBV15, the J gene TRBJ1-1; tentatively, D is TRBD1 (6 bases). The CDR3 sequence is 14 residues long. V dropped 3 bases and J dropped 11 bases, with 19 bases sitting between them. Germline values: CDR1 LNHNV, CDR2 YYDKDF (reference sequence). The CDR3 sequence is CATSRAGDGTTAFF. CDR3 coding DNA: TGTGCCACCAGCAGGGCAGGGGACGGGACCACGGCTTTCTTT.

This clone was seen once. The chain recombines TRBV4-1 with TRBJ1-4; D is ambiguous. CDR1 is MGHRA and CDR2 is YSYEKL in the germline V gene. The CDR3 has 14 amino acids. The V and J ends lost 1 base and 4 bases respectively, with 7 bases between them. CDR3 protein: CASSQGLFNEKLFF. The CDR3 DNA reads as TGCGCCAGCAGCCAAGGGCTGTTTAATGAAAAACTGTTTTTT.

The V and J genes are TRBV7-8 and TRBJ1-5; D perhaps matches TRBD1 (5 bases). CDR1 SGHVS and CDR2 FQNEAQ come from the germline V gene. The V end was cut by 1 base, the J end by 5 bases, with 12 bases between. The CDR3 spans 15 residues. The CDR3 region has the DNA TGTGCCAGCAGCTTAGGGGGGGGAGGCGATCAGCCCCAGCATTTT. It codes for CASSLGGGGDQPQHF.

The chain joins TRBV6-5 to TRBJ1-2; 9 nucleotides line up with TRBD1. CDR3 length equals 12 residues. V was clipped by 7 bases and J by 8 bases; unmatched bases: 5. CDR1 and CDR2 from the germline V gene are MNHEY and SVGAGI. The CDR3 region is CASNGQGTGYTF. Here the CDR3 DNA reads TGTGCCAGCAACGGACAGGGGACCGGCTACACCTTC.

The chain has TRBV5-4 and TRBJ2-2; D perhaps matches TRBD2 (5 bases). The CDR3 length is 16 residues. The V gene lost 4 bases and the J gene lost 4 bases, with 17 bases spanning the gap. Germline V lookup: CDR1 SGHNT, CDR2 YYREEE (reference sequence). In DNA, the CDR3 is TGTGCCAGCAGCAAAGACGGAGGCTCCGGCACCGGGGAGCTGTTTTTT. It yields the protein CASSKDGGSGTGELFF. Full variable domain (missing parts from reference TRBV5-4 and TRBJ2-2): ETGVTQSPTHLIKTRGQQVTLRCSSQSGHNTVSWYQQALGQGPQFIFQYYREEENGRGNFPPRFSGLQFPNYSSELNVNALELDDSALYLCASSKDGGSGTGELFFGEGSRLTVL.

The chain combines TRBV6-6 with TRBJ1-6, with 10 bases identical to TRBD1. Germline CDR1 and CDR2: MNHNY and SVGAGI (reference sequence). The CDR3 sequence is 15 residues long. V shed 6 bases, J shed 7 bases, and the junction held 6 bases outside the gene matches. This CDR3 is CASSDRGHRNSPLHF. Here the CDR3 DNA reads TGTGCCAGCAGCGACAGGGGGCATCGGAATTCACCCCTCCACTTT.

The chain links TRBV28 to TRBJ1-4, with D perhaps matching TRBD1 (5 bases). V lost 8 bases, J lost 8 bases, and 15 bases lay in between. CDR1 is MDHEN, CDR2 SYDVKM, per germline. The CDR3 runs 13 residues. The CDR3, as DNA: TGTGCCAGCGGCCATTCGCGGGGGGAAAAACTGTTTTTT. This translates into CASGHSRGEKLFF.

The genes are TRBV11-2 and TRBJ2-7; 12 nucleotides match TRBD1. V was pared by 4 bases and J by 4 bases, with 8 bases of the junction left unmatched. Germline V gene lookup returns CDR1 SGHAT and CDR2 FQNNGV. The CDR3 consists of 16 residues. CDR3 sequence: CASSSYGTGGGYEQYF. DNA for the CDR3: TGTGCCAGCAGCTCATATGGGACAGGGGGCGGGTACGAGCAGTACTTC.

The chain couples TRBV18 to TRBJ2-1, with 7 positions matching TRBD2. CDR3 size: 14 residues. Germline loops: CDR1 KGHSH, CDR2 LQKENI. V gave up 4 bases and J gave up 6 bases; unmatched junction bases: 6. The CDR3 reads CASSRTGGLNEQFF. CDR3 bases: TGTGCCAGCTCACGAACGGGGGGTCTCAATGAGCAGTTCTTC.

The V call is TRBV7-2, the J call TRBJ1-1, with unresolved D. Trimming shortened V by 4 bases and J by 1 base, and 13 bases separated the two germline ends. This CDR3 is 15 amino acids long. CDR1 is SGHTA, CDR2 FQGNSA, per germline. In DNA, the CDR3 is TGTGCCAGCAGCTCATTCCCCAGCCCGAACACTGAAGCTTTCTTT. Protein: CASSSFPSPNTEAFF.

J is TRBJ2-7 and V is TRBV7-9; 7 bases map to TRBD1. V lost 4 bases, J lost 3 bases, and 3 bases stayed unmatched. The CDR3 sequence is 13 residues long. Germline V gives CDR1 SEHNR, CDR2 FQNEAQ (reference sequence). CDR3 protein: CASSSTGVYEQYF. In DNA, the CDR3 is TGTGCCAGCAGCTCTACAGGGGTCTACGAGCAGTACTTC.

With regard to this clone: This sample includes further DNA sequences coding for the same CDR3. The chain employs TRBV11-3 and TRBJ1-1; the D is unclear. Trimming removed 1 base at V and 2 bases at J, with 5 bases between. In germline, CDR1 is SGHNT, CDR2 YENEEA. This CDR3 contains 13 residues. CDR3 nucleotide sequence: TGTGCCAGCAGCTTAGGCCGAAACACTGAAGCTTTCTTT. Protein: CASSLGRNTEAFF.

This sequence joins TRBV4-2 and TRBJ1-6; D not resolved. V lost 0 bases, J lost 6 bases, and 12 bases lay in between. CDR3 size: 16 residues. CDR1 is LGHNA, CDR2 YNFKEQ, per germline. CDR3 sequence reads: CASSQELAGPNSPLHF. DNA for the CDR3: TGTGCCAGCAGCCAAGAATTGGCAGGACCTAATTCACCCCTCCACTTT.

V gene TRBV25-1 combines with J gene TRBJ2-1, with TRBD1 matching over 8 bases. The CDR3 sequence is 14 residues long. From germline, CDR1 is MGHDK and CDR2 SYGVNS. J lost 2 bases, V lost 3 bases, and 0 bases had no gene match. The CDR3 nucleotides read TGTGCCAGCAGTGAGGGACAGGCCTACAATGAGCAGTTCTTC. Translating gives CASSEGQAYNEQFF.